The 32 T cell receptor beta chains below come from one sample, sequenced in a study of blood T cell repertoires in COVID-19. Method: immunoSEQ multiplex PCR; TCRdb's copy keeps in-frame clones and lacks some. The table lists around 140,000 clones, less than 85% of them singletons. Material for sequencing was peripheral blood. These receptors all stem from a woman at least 80 years old with acute or convalescent COVID-19.

The chain combines TRBV7-2 with TRBJ1-3; D ambiguous. CDR1 and CDR2 from the germline V gene are SGHTA and FQGNSA. Trimming left V 3 bases short and J 10 bases short, with 10 bases between. The CDR3 has 12 amino acids. This chain's CDR3 is CASSLAPGTIYF. The CDR3 DNA follows: TGTGCCAGCAGCTTGGCGCCGGGGACCATATATTTT.

This chain uses TRBV5-1 with TRBJ1-1, with a weak D call TRBD1 (6 bases). Per the germline V gene, CDR1 is SGHRS and CDR2 is YFSETQ. The CDR3 runs to 16 residues. V gave up 0 bases and J gave up 8 bases, with 20 bases separating them. DNA of the CDR3: TGCGCCAGCAGCTTGGACTTCATTGCTCAGGGGTGGGAAGCTTTCTTT. This encodes CASSLDFIAQGWEAFF.

The chain links TRBV7-6 to TRBJ2-7; 7 bases fit TRBD1. After removal of 4 bases from V and 7 bases from J, the junction contained 10 bases not matched to a gene. CDR1 and CDR2 from the germline V gene are SGHVS and FNYEAQ. This CDR3 spans 14 amino acids. CDR3 residues: CASSSKFETGEQYF. Here the CDR3 DNA reads TGTGCCAGCAGCTCTAAATTCGAGACAGGGGAGCAGTACTTC.

This chain joins TRBV11-3 and TRBJ2-1; D not resolved. The length of the CDR3 is 13 residues. Trimming removed 11 bases at V and 0 bases at J, with 11 bases between. Germline V gene data show CDR1 as SGHNT and CDR2 as YENEEA. CDR3 sequence: CARFRSSYNEQFF. CDR3 sequence (DNA): TGTGCCCGATTCCGGAGCTCCTACAATGAGCAGTTCTTC.

This clone was recorded only once. This chain uses TRBV9 with TRBJ1-6; 9 bases are a match to TRBD1. CDR1 is SGDLS and CDR2 is YYNGEE in the germline V gene. This CDR3 region has 14 residues. The trim removed 5 bases at V and 10 bases at J, leaving 7 bases unmatched. This chain's CDR3 is CASRNPGQGSPLHF. CDR3 nucleotide sequence: TGTGCCAGCAGAAACCCGGGACAGGGCTCACCCCTCCACTTT.

CDR3 DNA: TGTGCCAGCAGCCGGGACAGCCCTTATGGCTACACCTTC. Translating it yields CASSRDSPYGYTF. The rearrangement links TRBV6-5 to TRBJ1-2, with 7 bases aligning to TRBD1. The CDR3 spans 13 residues. Unmatched junction bases numbered 6, after V lost 6 bases and J lost 5 bases. Germline V lookup: CDR1 MNHEY, CDR2 SVGAGI.

This chain connects TRBV5-6 to TRBJ1-5, with 9 bases identical to TRBD1. In germline, CDR1 is SGHDT, CDR2 YYEEEE. This CDR3 contains 16 residues. The ends lost 4 bases at V and 9 bases at J; junction bases unmatched: 14. The DNA for the CDR3 is TGTGCCAGCAGCCGTAGGGGACAGGGAATGGAGCTGCCCCAGCATTTT. This codes for CASSRRGQGMELPQHF.

J is TRBJ2-5 and V is TRBV12-3 or TRBV12-4, with D tentatively TRBD2 (5 bases). V was pared by 5 bases and J by 4 bases, with 11 bases between. The CDR3 extends over 13 amino acids. For the CDR3, the DNA is TGTGCCAGCAGTCTTCGGGGTCGAGAGACCCAGTACTTC. Translating gives CASSLRGRETQYF.

The genes are TRBV5-1 and TRBJ1-6; no definite D call. CDR3 length: 13 amino acids. The V gene lost 2 bases and the J gene lost 5 bases, with 5 bases spanning the gap. The germline gives CDR1 SGHRS, CDR2 YFSETQ. The CDR3 reads CASSFTDNSPLHF. The CDR3 DNA is TGCGCCAGCAGCTTCACAGATAATTCACCCCTCCACTTT.

V gene TRBV6-5 combines with J gene TRBJ1-5; the D gene is possibly TRBD1 (5 bases). The CDR3 spans 14 residues. V lost 5 bases and J 7 bases, leaving 15 bases between the germline ends. Per the germline V gene, CDR1 is MNHEY and CDR2 is SVGAGI. CDR3: CASSPWQGYQPQHF. The CDR3 bases are TGTGCCAGCAGTCCGTGGCAGGGTTACCAGCCCCAGCATTTT.

This clone appeared a single time. The V gene is TRBV3-1 (or the pseudogene TRBV3-2), the J gene TRBJ2-2; 8 nucleotides align to TRBD1. CDR3 length equals 16 residues. Unmatched junction bases numbered 10, after V lost 0 bases and J lost 10 bases. CDR1 LGHDT and CDR2 YNNKEL come from the germline V gene (reference sequence). CDR3 loop: CASSQDLYRGSEELFF. DNA of the CDR3: TGTGCCAGCAGCCAAGATTTGTACAGGGGGAGCGAGGAGCTGTTTTTT.

The genes are TRBV9 and TRBJ2-6; D call uncertain. The CDR3 has 15 amino acids. Germline V gene lookup returns CDR1 SGDLS and CDR2 YYNGEE. V was trimmed by 0 bases and J by 0 bases, leaving 4 bases between them. The CDR3: CASSVGGSGANVLTF. The CDR3 DNA reads TGTGCCAGCAGCGTAGGCGGCTCTGGGGCCAACGTCCTGACTTTC.

The chain uses TRBV11-2 and TRBJ2-7; TRBD1 matches at 9 bases. With V trimmed by 5 bases and J by 5 bases, 7 bases remained unmatched. The CDR3 spans 14 residues. Germline V lookup: CDR1 SGHAT, CDR2 FQNNGV. CDR3 DNA sequence: TGTGCCAGCAGCCATCGGACAGGGGAGCACGAGCAGTACTTC. Its protein product is CASSHRTGEHEQYF.

The V call is TRBV4-3, the J call TRBJ2-2; 7 bases match TRBD2. J gave up 1 base and V 4 bases, and 9 bases lay outside the gene matches. CDR1 LGHNA and CDR2 YSLEER come from the germline V gene. The CDR3 extends over 17 amino acids. The CDR3 region is CASSPPTSVGNTGELFF. As DNA, the CDR3 is TGCGCCAGCAGCCCACCCACTAGCGTAGGGAACACCGGGGAGCTGTTTTTT.

This clone was seen once. The gene calls are TRBV6-5 and TRBJ1-3, with 9 bases identical to TRBD1. Trimming removed 6 bases from V and 4 bases from J; junction bases left unmatched: 4. Germline V CDR1 and CDR2: MNHEY, SVGAGI. The CDR3 length is 14 residues. CDR3 in DNA: TGTGCCAGCAGAGGGACAGGGAAGGGAAACACCATATATTTT. The encoded protein is CASRGTGKGNTIYF.

The V call is TRBV6-5, the J call TRBJ2-1, with 9 bases matching TRBD2. Germline V gives CDR1 MNHEY, CDR2 SVGAGI. The V and J ends lost 6 bases and 5 bases, in that order; junction bases with no gene match: 2. The CDR3 length is 13 residues. CDR3 coding DNA: TGTGCCAGCAGCCTAGCGGGACACAATGAGCAGTTCTTC. Its translation is CASSLAGHNEQFF.

The chain has TRBV19 and TRBJ2-7; 12 bases are shared with TRBD1. CDR1 is LNHDA, CDR2 SQIVND, per germline (reference sequence). The CDR3 is 15 residues long. V lost 5 bases to trimming and J lost 2 bases; unmatched junction nucleotides: 4. CDR3 in amino acids: CASSPRDRGPYEQYF. CDR3 in DNA: TGTGCCAGTAGTCCCCGGGACAGGGGGCCCTACGAGCAGTACTTC. Combining the CDR3 with reference TRBV19 and TRBJ2-7 gives the whole variable domain DGGITQSPKYLFRKEGQNVTLSCEQNLNHDAMYWYRQDPGQGLRLIYYSQIVNDFQKGDIAEGYSVSREKKESFPLTVTSAQKNPTAFYLCASSPRDRGPYEQYFGPGTRLTVT.

The chain recombines TRBV6-6 with TRBJ2-7; 15 bases are shared with TRBD2. Per the germline V gene, CDR1 is MNHNY and CDR2 is SVGAGI (reference sequence). Unmatched junction bases numbered 13, after V lost 5 bases and J lost 2 bases. The CDR3 is made up of 19 amino acids. The CDR3 sequence: CASSPARTSGRALAYEQYF. The CDR3 DNA sequence: TGTGCCAGCAGTCCAGCCCGGACTAGCGGGAGGGCCCTCGCCTACGAGCAGTACTTC.

This chain joins TRBV11-2 and TRBJ2-2; D remains ambiguous. V was cut by 5 bases and J by 8 bases, with 15 bases left in between. Germline-derived CDR1 and CDR2 are SGHAT and FQNNGV. The CDR3 has 14 residues. As DNA, the CDR3 is TGTGCCAGCAGCCGAGGCGTTATGGTAGGGGAGCTGTTTTTT. Translation: CASSRGVMVGELFF.

The rearrangement links TRBV19 to TRBJ2-6; D unresolved. Germline V gene lookup returns CDR1 LNHDA and CDR2 SQIVND (reference sequence). The CDR3 has 14 amino acids. Trimming took off 9 bases at V and 0 bases at J, with 9 bases between the two ends. CDR3 sequence reads: CASRHSSGANVLTF. In DNA, the CDR3 is TGTGCCAGCCGACATAGCTCTGGGGCCAACGTCCTGACTTTC.

The rearrangement joins TRBV19 to TRBJ2-2; 8 bases are a match to TRBD1. V gave up 5 bases and J gave up 4 bases; unmatched junction bases: 9. From germline, CDR1 is LNHDA and CDR2 SQIVND (reference sequence). This CDR3 spans 16 amino acids. The CDR3: CASSFGQGSGTGELFF. CDR3 nucleotide sequence: TGTGCCAGTAGTTTTGGACAGGGTTCGGGCACCGGGGAGCTGTTTTTT.

The chain has TRBV5-6 and TRBJ1-2; D not resolved. This CDR3 comprises 16 residues. Germline-derived CDR1 and CDR2 are SGHDT and YYEEEE. V shed 0 bases and J shed 4 bases, with 16 bases lying between them. The CDR3 is CASSLAGYEGAYGYTF. The DNA for the CDR3 is TGTGCCAGCAGCTTGGCCGGTTATGAGGGAGCCTATGGCTACACCTTC. Using reference TRBV5-6 and TRBJ1-2 for the parts outside the CDR3, the full variable domain is DAGVTQSPTHLIKTRGQQVTLRCSPKSGHDTVSWYQQALGQGPQFIFQYYEEEERQRGNFPDRFSGHQFPNYSSELNVNALLLGDSALYLCASSLAGYEGAYGYTFGSGTRLTVV.

The J gene is TRBJ1-6, the V gene TRBV3-1 (or the pseudogene TRBV3-2), with 9 bases aligning to TRBD1. Germline CDR1 LGHDT, CDR2 YNNKEL (reference sequence). V lost 6 bases, J lost 6 bases, and 3 bases stayed unmatched. CDR3 length: 14 residues. CDR3 in amino acids: CASRTGGLNSPLHF. The CDR3 nucleotides are TGTGCCAGCAGGACAGGGGGACTTAATTCACCCCTCCACTTT.

The chain couples TRBV6-5 to TRBJ1-5, with 7 bases matching TRBD1. Per germline, CDR1 MNHEY and CDR2 SVGAGI. The CDR3 consists of 13 residues. V was clipped by 10 bases and J by 3 bases; unmatched bases: 6. The CDR3 coding sequence is TGTGCCACCGGACAGGTCTACAATCAGCCCCAGCATTTT. Protein product: CATGQVYNQPQHF.

V usage is TRBV5-5 and J usage is TRBJ1-4; 7 bases align to TRBD1. Germline assignment: CDR1 SGHKS and CDR2 YYEKEE (reference sequence). This CDR3 has 16 amino acids. The junction had 3 bases not matched to a gene; V was cut back by 1 base and J by 0 bases. The CDR3 here is CASSLYRGATNEKLFF. The CDR3 nucleotides are TGTGCCAGCAGCTTGTACAGGGGAGCAACTAATGAAAAACTGTTTTTT.

Only one count was recorded for this clone. The chain combines TRBV19 with TRBJ1-3; D is unresolved. The CDR3 is made up of 16 amino acids. Trimming shortened V by 4 bases and J by 2 bases, and 15 bases separated the two germline ends. CDR1 LNHDA and CDR2 SQIVND come from the germline V gene (reference sequence). DNA for the CDR3: TGTGCCAGTAGTAGTTTCCAGGAATTCCCTGGAAACACCATATATTTT. Protein sequence: CASSSFQEFPGNTIYF.

The gene calls are TRBV29-1 and TRBJ2-7, with 9 bases identical to TRBD1. CDR3 length: 15 residues. V lost 2 bases, J lost 2 bases, and 7 bases stayed unmatched. CDR1 is SQVTM and CDR2 is ANQGSEA in the germline V gene. The CDR3 DNA sequence: TGCAGCGTTGAACGTAGAGGGACAGGGACCTACGAGCAGTACTTC. Protein: CSVERRGTGTYEQYF.

The chain uses TRBV7-2 and TRBJ1-2; 8 bases line up with TRBD1. Germline-derived CDR1 and CDR2 are SGHTA and FQGNSA. CDR3 size: 15 residues. V shed 3 bases, J shed 4 bases, and the junction held 7 bases outside the gene matches. In DNA, the CDR3 is TGTGCCAGCAGCTTGGGCCGGACAGGGCTCTATGGCTACACCTTC. Translation gives CASSLGRTGLYGYTF.

The V gene is TRBV6-5, the J gene TRBJ2-5, with TRBD2 matching 15 bases. The V and J ends lost 4 bases and 5 bases, in that order; junction bases with no gene match: 5. Germline lookup yields CDR1 MNHEY and CDR2 SVGAGI. The length of the CDR3 is 16 residues. CDR3 amino acids: CASSWTSGGAQETQYF. The CDR3 DNA is TGTGCCAGCAGTTGGACTAGCGGGGGGGCGCAGGAGACCCAGTACTTC.

The count of this clone is one. The V gene is TRBV15, the J gene TRBJ2-3; possible D gene TRBD1, 6 bases. Trimming pared 9 bases from V and 6 bases from J, leaving 16 bases between. Germline values: CDR1 LNHNV, CDR2 YYDKDF (reference sequence). The CDR3 length is 13 residues. The DNA of the CDR3 is TGTGCCACAGGCGTCAGGGGCTCGGATACGCAGTATTTT. Amino acid sequence: CATGVRGSDTQYF.

V gene TRBV29-1 combines with J gene TRBJ2-1; TRBD2 agrees at 8 bases. The CDR3 has 13 residues. Germline V gives CDR1 SQVTM, CDR2 ANQGSEA. CDR3 sequence: CMAGGHATNEQFF. CDR3 nucleotides: TGCATGGCGGGGGGCCACGCTACAAATGAGCAGTTCTTC.

The J gene is TRBJ2-7, the V gene TRBV11-2; 9 bases agree with TRBD1. Germline lookup yields CDR1 SGHAT and CDR2 FQNNGV. Trimming at V came to 6 bases and at J to 7 bases, leaving 10 bases not matched to a gene. This CDR3 is built from 14 residues. The DNA of the CDR3 is TGTGCCAGCAGACCTCCGGGACAGGGCAGGGAGCAGTACTTC. Its translation is CASRPPGQGREQYF. The whole variable domain, remainder taken from reference TRBV11-2 and TRBJ2-7, is EAGVAQSPRYKIIEKRQSVAFWCNPISGHATLYWYQQILGQGPKLLIQFQNNGVVDDSQLPKDRFSAERLKGVDSTLKIQPAKLEDSAVYLCASRPPGQGREQYFGPGTRLTVT.